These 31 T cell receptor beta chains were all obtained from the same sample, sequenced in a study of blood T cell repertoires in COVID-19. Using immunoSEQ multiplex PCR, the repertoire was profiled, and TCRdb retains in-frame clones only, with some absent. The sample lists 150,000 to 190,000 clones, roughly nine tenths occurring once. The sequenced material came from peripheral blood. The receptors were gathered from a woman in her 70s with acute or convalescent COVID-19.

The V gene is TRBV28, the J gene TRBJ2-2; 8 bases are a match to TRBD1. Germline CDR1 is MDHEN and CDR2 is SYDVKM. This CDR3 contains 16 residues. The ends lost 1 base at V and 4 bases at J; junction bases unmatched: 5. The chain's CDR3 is CASSLSATGATGELFF. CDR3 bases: TGTGCCAGCAGTTTATCGGCGACAGGGGCCACCGGGGAGCTGTTTTTT.

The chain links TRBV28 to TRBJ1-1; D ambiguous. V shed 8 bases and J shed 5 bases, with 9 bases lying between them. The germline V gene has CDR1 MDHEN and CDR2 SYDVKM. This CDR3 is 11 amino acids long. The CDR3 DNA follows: TGTGCCAGCGGGAGTAGGACTGAAGCTTTCTTT. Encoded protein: CASGSRTEAFF. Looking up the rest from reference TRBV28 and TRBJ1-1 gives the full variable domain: DVKVTQSSRYLVKRTGEKVFLECVQDMDHENMFWYRQDPGLGLRLIYFSYDVKMKEKGDIPEGYSVSREKKERFSLILESASTNQTSMYLCASGSRTEAFFGQGTRLTVV.

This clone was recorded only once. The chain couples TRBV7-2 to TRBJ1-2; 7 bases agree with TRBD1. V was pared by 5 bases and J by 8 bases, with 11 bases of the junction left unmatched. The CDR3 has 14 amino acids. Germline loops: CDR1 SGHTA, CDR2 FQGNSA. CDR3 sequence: CASSGAQGGEGYTF. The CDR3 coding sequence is TGTGCCAGCAGCGGCGCACAAGGGGGCGAAGGCTACACCTTC.

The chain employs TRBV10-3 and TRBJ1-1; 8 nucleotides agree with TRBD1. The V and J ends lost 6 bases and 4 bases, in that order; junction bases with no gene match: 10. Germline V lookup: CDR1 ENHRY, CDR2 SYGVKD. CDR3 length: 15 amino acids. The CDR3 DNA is TGTGCCATCAGCGACACCGGGACAGGCGCCACTGAAGCTTTCTTT. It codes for CAISDTGTGATEAFF.

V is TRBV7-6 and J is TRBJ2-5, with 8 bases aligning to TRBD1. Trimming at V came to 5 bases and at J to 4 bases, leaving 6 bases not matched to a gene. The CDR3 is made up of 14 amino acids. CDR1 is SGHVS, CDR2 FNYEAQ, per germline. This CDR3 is CASSQGAVRETQYF. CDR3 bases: TGTGCCAGCAGCCAGGGGGCGGTTAGAGAGACCCAGTACTTC.

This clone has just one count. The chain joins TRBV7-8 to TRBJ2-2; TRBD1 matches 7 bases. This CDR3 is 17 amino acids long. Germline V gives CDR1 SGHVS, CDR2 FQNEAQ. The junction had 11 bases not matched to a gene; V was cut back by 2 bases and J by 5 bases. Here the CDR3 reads CASSLSWSGGETGELFF. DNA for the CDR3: TGTGCCAGCAGCTTATCTTGGTCAGGGGGAGAAACCGGGGAGCTGTTTTTT.

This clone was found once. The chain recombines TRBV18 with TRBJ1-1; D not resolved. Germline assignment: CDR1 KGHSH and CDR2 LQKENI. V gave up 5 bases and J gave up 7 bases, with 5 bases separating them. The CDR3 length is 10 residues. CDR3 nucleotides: TGTGCCAGCTCAGGGAGTGAAGCTTTCTTT. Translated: CASSGSEAFF.

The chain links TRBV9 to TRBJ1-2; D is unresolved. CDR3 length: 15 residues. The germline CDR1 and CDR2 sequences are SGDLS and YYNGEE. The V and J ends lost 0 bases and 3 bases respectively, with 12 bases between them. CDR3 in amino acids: CASSVVAFADYGYTF. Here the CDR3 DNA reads TGTGCCAGCAGCGTAGTGGCTTTTGCGGACTATGGCTACACCTTC.

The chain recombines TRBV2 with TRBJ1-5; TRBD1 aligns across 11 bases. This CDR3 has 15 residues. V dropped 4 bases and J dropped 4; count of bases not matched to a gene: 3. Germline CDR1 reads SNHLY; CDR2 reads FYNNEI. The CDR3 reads CASSVGQGANQPQHF. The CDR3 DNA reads TGTGCCAGCAGTGTAGGACAGGGGGCGAATCAGCCCCAGCATTTT.

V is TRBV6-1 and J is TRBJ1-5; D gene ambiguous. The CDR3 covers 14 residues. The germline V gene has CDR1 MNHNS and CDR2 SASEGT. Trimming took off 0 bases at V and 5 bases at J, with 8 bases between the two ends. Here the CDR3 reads CASSEAGGDQPQHF. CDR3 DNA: TGTGCCAGCAGTGAAGCCGGCGGGGATCAGCCCCAGCATTTT.

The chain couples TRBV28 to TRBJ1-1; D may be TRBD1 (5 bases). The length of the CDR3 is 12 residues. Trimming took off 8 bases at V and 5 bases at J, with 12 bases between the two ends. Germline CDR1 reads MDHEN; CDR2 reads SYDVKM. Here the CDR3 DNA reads TGTGCCAGCGGCTGGCGGGGGACTGAAGCTTTCTTT. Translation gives CASGWRGTEAFF. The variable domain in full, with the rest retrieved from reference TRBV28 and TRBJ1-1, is DVKVTQSSRYLVKRTGEKVFLECVQDMDHENMFWYRQDPGLGLRLIYFSYDVKMKEKGDIPEGYSVSREKKERFSLILESASTNQTSMYLCASGWRGTEAFFGQGTRLTVV.

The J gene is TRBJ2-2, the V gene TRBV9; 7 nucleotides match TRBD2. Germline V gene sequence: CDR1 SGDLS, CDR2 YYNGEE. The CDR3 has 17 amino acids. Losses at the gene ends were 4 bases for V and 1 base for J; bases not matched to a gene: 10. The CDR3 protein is CASSSKGGLGNTGELFF. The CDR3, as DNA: TGTGCCAGCAGCTCTAAGGGAGGGCTGGGGAACACCGGGGAGCTGTTTTTT. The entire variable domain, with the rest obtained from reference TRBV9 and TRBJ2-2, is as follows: DSGVTQTPKHLITATGQRVTLRCSPRSGDLSVYWYQQSLDQGLQFLIQYYNGEERAKGNILERFSAQQFPDLHSELNLSSLELGDSALYFCASSSKGGLGNTGELFFGEGSRLTVL.

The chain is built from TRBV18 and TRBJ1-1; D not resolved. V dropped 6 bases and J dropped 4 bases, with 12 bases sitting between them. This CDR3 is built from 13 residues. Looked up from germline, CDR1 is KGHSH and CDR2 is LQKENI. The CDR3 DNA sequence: TGTGCCAGCTCGCTGGGCGAGGGCACTGAAGCTTTCTTT. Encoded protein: CASSLGEGTEAFF.

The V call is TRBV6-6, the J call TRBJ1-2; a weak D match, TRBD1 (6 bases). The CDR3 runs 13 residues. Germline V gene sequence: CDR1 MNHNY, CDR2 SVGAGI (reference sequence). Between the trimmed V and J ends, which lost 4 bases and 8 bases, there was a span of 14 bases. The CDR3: CASSFSQGTGYTF. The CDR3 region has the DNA TGTGCCAGCAGTTTCTCCCAGGGGACAGGCTACACCTTC.

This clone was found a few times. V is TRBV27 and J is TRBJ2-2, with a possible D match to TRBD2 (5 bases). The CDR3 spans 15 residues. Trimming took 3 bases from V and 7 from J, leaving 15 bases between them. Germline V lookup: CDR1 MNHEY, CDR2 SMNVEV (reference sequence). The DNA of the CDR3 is TGTGCCAGCAGTTTCCCCCCCGGGGTGGGCGGGGAGCTGTTTTTT. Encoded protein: CASSFPPGVGGELFF.

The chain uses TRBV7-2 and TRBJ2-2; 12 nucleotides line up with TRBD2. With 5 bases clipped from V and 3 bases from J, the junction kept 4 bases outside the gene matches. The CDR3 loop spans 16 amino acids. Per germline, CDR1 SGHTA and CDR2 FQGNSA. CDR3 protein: CASSQTSGGYTGELFF. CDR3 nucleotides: TGTGCCAGCAGCCAGACTAGCGGGGGTTACACCGGGGAGCTGTTTTTT.

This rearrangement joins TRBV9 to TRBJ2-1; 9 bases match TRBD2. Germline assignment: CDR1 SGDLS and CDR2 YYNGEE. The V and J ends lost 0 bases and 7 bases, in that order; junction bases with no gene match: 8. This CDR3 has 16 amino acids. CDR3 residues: CASSVARRLAGNEQFF. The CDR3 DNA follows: TGTGCCAGCAGCGTAGCGAGGCGGCTAGCGGGGAATGAGCAGTTCTTC.

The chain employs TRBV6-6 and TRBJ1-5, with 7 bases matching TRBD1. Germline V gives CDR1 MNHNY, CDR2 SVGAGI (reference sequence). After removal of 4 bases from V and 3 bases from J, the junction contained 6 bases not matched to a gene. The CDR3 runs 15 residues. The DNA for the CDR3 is TGTGCCAGCAGTTCGGACAGGAAGAACAATCAGCCCCAGCATTTT. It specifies CASSSDRKNNQPQHF.

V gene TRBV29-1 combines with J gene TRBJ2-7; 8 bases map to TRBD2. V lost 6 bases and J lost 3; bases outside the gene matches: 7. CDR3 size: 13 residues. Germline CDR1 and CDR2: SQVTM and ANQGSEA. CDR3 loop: CSVDAGGGYEQYF. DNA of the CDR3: TGCAGCGTGGACGCGGGGGGCGGCTACGAGCAGTACTTC.

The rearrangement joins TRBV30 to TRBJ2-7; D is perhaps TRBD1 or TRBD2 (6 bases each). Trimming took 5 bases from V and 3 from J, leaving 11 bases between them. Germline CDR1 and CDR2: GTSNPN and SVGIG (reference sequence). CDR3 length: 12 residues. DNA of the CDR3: TGTGCCTGGGGGGGGACACTCTACGAGCAGTACTTC. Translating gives CAWGGTLYEQYF.

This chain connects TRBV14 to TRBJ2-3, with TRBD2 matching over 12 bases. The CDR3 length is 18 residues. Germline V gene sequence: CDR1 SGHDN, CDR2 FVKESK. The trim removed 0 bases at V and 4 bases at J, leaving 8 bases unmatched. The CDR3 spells CASSQDPSGGAISDTQYF. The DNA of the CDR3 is TGTGCCAGCAGCCAAGATCCTAGCGGGGGGGCCATATCAGATACGCAGTATTTT. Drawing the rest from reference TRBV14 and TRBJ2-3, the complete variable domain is EAGVTQFPSHSVIEKGQTVTLRCDPISGHDNLYWYRRVMGKEIKFLLHFVKESKQDESGMPNNRFLAERTGGTYSTLKVQPAELEDSGVYFCASSQDPSGGAISDTQYFGPGTRLTVL.

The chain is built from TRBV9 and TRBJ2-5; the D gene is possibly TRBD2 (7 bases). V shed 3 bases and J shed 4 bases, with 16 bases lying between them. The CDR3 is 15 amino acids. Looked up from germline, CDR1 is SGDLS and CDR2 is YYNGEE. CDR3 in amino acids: CASSARPGGGETQYF. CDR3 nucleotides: TGTGCCAGCAGCGCCCGCCCGGGGGGCGGAGAGACCCAGTACTTC.

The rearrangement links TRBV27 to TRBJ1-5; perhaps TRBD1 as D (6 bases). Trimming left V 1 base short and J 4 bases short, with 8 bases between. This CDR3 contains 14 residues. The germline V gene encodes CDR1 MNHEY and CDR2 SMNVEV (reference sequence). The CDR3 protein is CASSLFQGNQPQHF. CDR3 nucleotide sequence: TGTGCCAGCAGTTTATTCCAGGGGAATCAGCCCCAGCATTTT.

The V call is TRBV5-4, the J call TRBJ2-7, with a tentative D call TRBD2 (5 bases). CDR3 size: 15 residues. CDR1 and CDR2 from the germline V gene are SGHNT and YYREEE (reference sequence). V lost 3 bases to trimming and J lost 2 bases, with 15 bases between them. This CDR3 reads CASSSSDRGTYEQYV. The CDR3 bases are TGTGCCAGCAGCTCCTCTGATCGGGGAACCTACGAGCAGTACGTC.

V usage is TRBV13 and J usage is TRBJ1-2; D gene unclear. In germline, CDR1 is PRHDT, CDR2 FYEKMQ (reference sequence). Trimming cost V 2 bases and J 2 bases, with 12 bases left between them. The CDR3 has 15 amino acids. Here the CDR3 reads CASSLTGRSNYGYTF. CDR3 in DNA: TGTGCCAGCAGCTTAACGGGAAGGTCGAACTATGGCTACACCTTC. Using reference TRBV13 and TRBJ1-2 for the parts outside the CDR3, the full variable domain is AAGVIQSPRHLIKEKRETATLKCYPIPRHDTVYWYQQGPGQDPQFLISFYEKMQSDKGSIPDRFSAQQFSDYHSELNMSSLELGDSALYFCASSLTGRSNYGYTFGSGTRLTVV.

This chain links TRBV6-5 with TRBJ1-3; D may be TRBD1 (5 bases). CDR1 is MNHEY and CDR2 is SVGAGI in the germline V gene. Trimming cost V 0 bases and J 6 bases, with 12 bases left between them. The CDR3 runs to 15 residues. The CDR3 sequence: CASSYSSRVVNTIYF. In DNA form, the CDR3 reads TGTGCCAGCAGTTACTCATCCAGGGTAGTAAACACCATATATTTT.

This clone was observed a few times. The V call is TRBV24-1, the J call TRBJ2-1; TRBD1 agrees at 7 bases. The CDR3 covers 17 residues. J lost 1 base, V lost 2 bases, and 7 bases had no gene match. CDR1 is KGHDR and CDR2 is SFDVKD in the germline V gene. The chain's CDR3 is CATSDWNDRVSYNEQFF. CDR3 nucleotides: TGTGCCACCAGTGATTGGAATGACAGGGTTTCCTACAATGAGCAGTTCTTC.

This CDR3 is CATSSRGPSTDTQYF. CDR3 nucleotide sequence: TGTGCCACCAGCAGCCGGGGTCCTAGCACAGATACGCAGTATTTT. The J gene is TRBJ2-3, the V gene TRBV15; D might be TRBD2 (5 bases). In germline, CDR1 is LNHNV, CDR2 YYDKDF (reference sequence). The CDR3 is made up of 15 amino acids. Between the trimmed V and J ends, which lost 3 bases and 0 bases, there was a span of 10 bases.

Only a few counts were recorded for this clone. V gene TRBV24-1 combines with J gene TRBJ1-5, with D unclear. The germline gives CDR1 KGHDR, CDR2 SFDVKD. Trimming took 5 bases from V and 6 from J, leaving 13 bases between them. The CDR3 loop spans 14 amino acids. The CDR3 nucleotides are TGTGCCACCAGTGGGCGGGAAAGGAGTCAGCCCCAGCATTTT. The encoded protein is CATSGRERSQPQHF.

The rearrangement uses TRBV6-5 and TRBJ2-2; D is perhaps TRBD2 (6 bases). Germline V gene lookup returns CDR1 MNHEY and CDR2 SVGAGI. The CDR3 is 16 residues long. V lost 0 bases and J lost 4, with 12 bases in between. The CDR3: CASSYSPWGVTGELFF. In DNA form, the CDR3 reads TGTGCCAGCAGTTACTCGCCATGGGGGGTCACCGGGGAGCTGTTTTTT.

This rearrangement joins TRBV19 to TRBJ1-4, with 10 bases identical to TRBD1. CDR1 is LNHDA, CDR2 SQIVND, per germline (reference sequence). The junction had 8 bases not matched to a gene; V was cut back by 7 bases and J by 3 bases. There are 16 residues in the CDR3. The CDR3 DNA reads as TGTGCCAGTAAGGACGGGACAGGGGTAGCTAATGAAAAACTGTTTTTT. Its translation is CASKDGTGVANEKLFF.